This T cell receptor (beta chain) derives from a study of lymphopenia after photon versus proton radiotherapy. General study points: Relative stability marked proton patients; photon patients lost diversity and naive cells. Survival link was tested only in deceased patients; proton benefit remains a possibility. After lymphocyte nadir, photon-treated repertoires showed oligoclonal expansion, especially CD8+ Temra.

Using immunoSEQ multiplex PCR, the repertoire was profiled, and TCRdb retains in-frame clones only, with some absent. The table includes approximately 160,000 clones, 80% to 90% detected once. From germline, CDR1 is SQVTM and CDR2 ANQGSEA. The CDR3 has 13 amino acids. V dropped 6 bases and J dropped 3 bases, with 15 bases sitting between them. This clone appeared once. Its target is not known. The clonotype was recovered from a man aged 50-60 years with gastric cancer. The material sequenced was peripheral blood, taken from a patient treated with photon-based radiotherapy. This chain connects TRBV29-1 to TRBJ2-7; perhaps TRBD2 as D (5 bases). The CDR3 coding sequence is TGCAGCGTGAGGGTCCCGGGCGGCTACGAGCAGTACTTC. Its protein product is CSVRVPGGYEQYF.